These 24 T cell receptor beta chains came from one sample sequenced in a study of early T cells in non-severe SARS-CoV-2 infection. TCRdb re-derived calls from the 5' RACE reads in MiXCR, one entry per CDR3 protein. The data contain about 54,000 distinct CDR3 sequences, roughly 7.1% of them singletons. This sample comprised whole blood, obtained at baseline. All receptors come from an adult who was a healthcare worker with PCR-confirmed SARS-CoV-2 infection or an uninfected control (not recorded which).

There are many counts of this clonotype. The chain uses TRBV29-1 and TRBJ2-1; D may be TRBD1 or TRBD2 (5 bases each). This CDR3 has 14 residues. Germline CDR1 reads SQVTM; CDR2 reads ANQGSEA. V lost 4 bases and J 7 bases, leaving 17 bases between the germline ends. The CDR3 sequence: CSVGQDGWGNEQFF. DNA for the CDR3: TGCAGCGTTGGTCAGGATGGTTGGGGGAATGAGCAGTTCTTC.

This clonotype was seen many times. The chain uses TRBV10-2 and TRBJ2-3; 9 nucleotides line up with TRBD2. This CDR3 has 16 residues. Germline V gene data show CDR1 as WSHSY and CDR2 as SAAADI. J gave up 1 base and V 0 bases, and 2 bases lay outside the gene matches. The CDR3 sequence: CASSESASGGTDTQYF. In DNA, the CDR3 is TGCGCCAGCAGTGAGTCGGCTAGCGGGGGCACAGATACGCAGTATTTT.

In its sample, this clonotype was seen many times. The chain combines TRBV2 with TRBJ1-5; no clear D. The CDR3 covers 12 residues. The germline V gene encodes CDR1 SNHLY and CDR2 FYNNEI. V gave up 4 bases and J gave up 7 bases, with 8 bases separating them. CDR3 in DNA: TGTGCCAGCAGTGTGGAGCCGCAGCCCCAGCATTTT. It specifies CASSVEPQPQHF.

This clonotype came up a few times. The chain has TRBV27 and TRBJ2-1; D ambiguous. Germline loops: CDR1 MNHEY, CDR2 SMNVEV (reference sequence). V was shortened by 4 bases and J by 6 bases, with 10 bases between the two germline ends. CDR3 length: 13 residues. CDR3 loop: CASSSLDGNEQFF. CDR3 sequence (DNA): TGTGCCAGCAGTTCGCTGGACGGCAATGAGCAGTTCTTC.

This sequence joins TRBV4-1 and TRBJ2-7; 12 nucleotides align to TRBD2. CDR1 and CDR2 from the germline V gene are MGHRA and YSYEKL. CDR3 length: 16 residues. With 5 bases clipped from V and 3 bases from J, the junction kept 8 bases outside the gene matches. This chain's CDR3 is CASSYKTSGSIYEQYF. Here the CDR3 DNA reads TGCGCCAGCAGCTATAAGACTAGCGGGAGTATCTACGAGCAGTACTTC.

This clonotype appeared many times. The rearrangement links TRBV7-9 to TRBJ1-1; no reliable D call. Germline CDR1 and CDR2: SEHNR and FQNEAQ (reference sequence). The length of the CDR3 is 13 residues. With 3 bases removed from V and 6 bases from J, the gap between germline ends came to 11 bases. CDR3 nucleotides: TGTGCCAGCAGCTTTCCCGGGTTGGCTGAAGCTTTCTTT. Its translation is CASSFPGLAEAFF.

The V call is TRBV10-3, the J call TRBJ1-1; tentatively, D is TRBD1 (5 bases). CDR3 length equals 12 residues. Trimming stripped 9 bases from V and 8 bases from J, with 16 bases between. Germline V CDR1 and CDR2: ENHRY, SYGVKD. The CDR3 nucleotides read TGTGCCATTACAGGAGTCAACCCGGAAGCTTTCTTT. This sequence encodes CAITGVNPEAFF.

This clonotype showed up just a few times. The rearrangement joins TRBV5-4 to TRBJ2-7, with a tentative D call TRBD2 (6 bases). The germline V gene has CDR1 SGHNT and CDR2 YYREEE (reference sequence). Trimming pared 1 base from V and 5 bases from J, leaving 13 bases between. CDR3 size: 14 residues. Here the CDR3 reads CASSLIGSQNEQYF. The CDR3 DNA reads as TGTGCCAGCAGCTTGATCGGGAGTCAGAACGAGCAGTACTTC.

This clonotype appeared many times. The CDR3 spells CASRGIKGYTEAFF. CDR3 nucleotides: TGTGCCAGCAGGGGCATTAAGGGGTACACTGAAGCTTTCTTT. The J gene is TRBJ1-1, the V gene TRBV11-2, with D possibly being TRBD1 (5 bases). Germline V lookup: CDR1 SGHAT, CDR2 FQNNGV. Between the trimmed V and J ends, which lost 6 bases and 3 bases, there was a span of 14 bases. The CDR3 is 14 amino acids.

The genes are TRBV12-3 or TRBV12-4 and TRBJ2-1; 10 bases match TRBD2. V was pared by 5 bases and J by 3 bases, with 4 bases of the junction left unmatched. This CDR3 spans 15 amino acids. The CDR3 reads CASSQLAGIYNEQFF. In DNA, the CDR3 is TGTGCCAGCAGTCAACTAGCGGGGATCTACAATGAGCAGTTCTTC.

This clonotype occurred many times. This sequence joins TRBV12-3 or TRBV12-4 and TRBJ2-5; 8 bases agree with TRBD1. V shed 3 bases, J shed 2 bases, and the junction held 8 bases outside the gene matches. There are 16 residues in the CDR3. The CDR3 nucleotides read TGTGCCAGCAGTTTGGGTGGGGACAGGCCTCAAGAGACCCAGTACTTC. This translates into CASSLGGDRPQETQYF.

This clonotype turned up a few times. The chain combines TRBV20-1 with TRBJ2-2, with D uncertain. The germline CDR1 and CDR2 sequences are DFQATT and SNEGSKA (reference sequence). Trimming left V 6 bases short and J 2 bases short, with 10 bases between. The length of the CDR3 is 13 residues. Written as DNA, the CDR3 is TGCAGTGCATGGACGAGAAACACCGGGGAGCTGTTTTTT. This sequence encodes CSAWTRNTGELFF.

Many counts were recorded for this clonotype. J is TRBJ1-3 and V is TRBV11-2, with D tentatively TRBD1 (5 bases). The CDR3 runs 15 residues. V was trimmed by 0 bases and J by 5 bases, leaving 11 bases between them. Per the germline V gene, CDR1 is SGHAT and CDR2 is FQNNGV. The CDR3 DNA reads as TGTGCCAGCAGCTTAGACAGGGTTCCGAGAAACACCATATATTTT. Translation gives CASSLDRVPRNTIYF.

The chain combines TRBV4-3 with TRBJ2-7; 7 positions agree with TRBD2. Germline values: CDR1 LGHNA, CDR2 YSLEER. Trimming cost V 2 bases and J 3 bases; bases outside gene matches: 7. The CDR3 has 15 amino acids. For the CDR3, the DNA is TGCGCCAGCAGCCAAACCGATAGCGGGTACTACGAGCAGTACTTC. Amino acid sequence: CASSQTDSGYYEQYF.

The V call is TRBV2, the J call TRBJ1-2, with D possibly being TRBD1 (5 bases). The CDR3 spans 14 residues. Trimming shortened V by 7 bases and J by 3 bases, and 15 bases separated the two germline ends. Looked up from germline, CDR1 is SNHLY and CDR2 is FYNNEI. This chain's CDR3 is CASILPGPYYGYTF. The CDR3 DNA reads TGTGCCAGCATACTGCCGGGGCCTTACTATGGCTACACCTTC.

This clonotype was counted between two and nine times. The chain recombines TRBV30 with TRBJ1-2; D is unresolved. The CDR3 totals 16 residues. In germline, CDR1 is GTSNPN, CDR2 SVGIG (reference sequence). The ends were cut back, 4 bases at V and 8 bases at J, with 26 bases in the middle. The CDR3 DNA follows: TGTGCCTGGATTTCTCGGATGGTGGAAACAAGAAAAGGCTACACCTTC. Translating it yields CAWISRMVETRKGYTF.

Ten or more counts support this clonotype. The CDR3 protein is CASSLGTGQAYEQYF. The CDR3 bases are TGTGCCAGCAGCTTAGGGACAGGGCAAGCCTACGAGCAGTACTTC. V gene TRBV7-6 combines with J gene TRBJ2-7; TRBD1 matches 8 bases. With V trimmed by 1 base and J by 2 bases, 4 bases remained unmatched. Germline CDR1 and CDR2: SGHVS and FNYEAQ. The CDR3 spans 15 residues.

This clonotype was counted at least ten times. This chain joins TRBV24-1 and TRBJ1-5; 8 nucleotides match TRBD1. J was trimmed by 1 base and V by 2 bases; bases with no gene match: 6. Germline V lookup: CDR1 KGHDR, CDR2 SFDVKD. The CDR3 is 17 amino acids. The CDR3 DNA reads TGTGCCACCAGTGATTCCGGACAGGGCGGGAGCAATCAGCCCCAGCATTTT. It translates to CATSDSGQGGSNQPQHF.

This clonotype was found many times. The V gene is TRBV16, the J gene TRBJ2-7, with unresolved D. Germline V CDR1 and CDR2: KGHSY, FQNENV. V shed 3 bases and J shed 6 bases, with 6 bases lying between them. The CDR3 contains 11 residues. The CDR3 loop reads CASSHPGEQYF. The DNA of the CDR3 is TGTGCCAGCAGCCACCCGGGCGAGCAGTACTTC.

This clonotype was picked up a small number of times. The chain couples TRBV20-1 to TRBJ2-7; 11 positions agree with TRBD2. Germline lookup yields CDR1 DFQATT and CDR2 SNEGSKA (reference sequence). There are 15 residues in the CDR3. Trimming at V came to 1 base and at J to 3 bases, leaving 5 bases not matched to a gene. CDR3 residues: CSARVGTSGNYEQYF. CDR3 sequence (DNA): TGCAGTGCTAGAGTTGGGACTAGCGGAAACTACGAGCAGTACTTC.

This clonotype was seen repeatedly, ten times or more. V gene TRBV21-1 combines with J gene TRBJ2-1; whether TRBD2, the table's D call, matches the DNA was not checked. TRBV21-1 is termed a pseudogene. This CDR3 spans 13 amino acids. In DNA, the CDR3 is TGTGCCAGCAAGACGACTAAAAACAATGAGCAGTTCTTC. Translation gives CASKTTKNNEQFF.

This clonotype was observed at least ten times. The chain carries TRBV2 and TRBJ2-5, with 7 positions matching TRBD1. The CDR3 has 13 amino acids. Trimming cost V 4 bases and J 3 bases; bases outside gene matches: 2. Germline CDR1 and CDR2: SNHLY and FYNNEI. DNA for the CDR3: TGTGCCAGCAGTGCAACAGGGGAAGAGACCCAGTACTTC. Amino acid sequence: CASSATGEETQYF.

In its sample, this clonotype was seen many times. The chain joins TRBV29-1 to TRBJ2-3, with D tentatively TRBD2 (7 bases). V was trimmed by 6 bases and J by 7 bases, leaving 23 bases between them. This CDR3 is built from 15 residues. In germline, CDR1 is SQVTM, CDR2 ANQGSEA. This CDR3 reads CSVEGAQGGTNTQYF. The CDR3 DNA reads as TGCAGCGTCGAGGGCGCACAGGGAGGGACTAATACGCAGTATTTT.

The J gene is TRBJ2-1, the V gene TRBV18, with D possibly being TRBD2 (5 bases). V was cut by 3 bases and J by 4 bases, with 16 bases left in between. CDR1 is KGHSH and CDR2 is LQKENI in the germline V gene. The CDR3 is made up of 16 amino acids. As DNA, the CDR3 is TGTGCCAGCTCACCTAAAAGGGAGCTAGCTTACAATGAGCAGTTCTTC. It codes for CASSPKRELAYNEQFF.